The present TCR beta chain was sequenced within a study of blood T cell repertoires in COVID-19. Looked up from germline, CDR1 is MNHEY and CDR2 is SMNVEV (reference sequence). This CDR3 is built from 13 residues. The germline V and J ends were trimmed by 3 bases and 6 bases, with 8 bases remaining between them. Only in-frame clones appear in the TCRdb table, and some are missing; sequencing was by immunoSEQ multiplex PCR. The repertoire holds around 110,000 clones, with roughly nine tenths as singletons. This receptor was taken from a human donor with active COVID-19. The donor label of this sample is uncertain. Sequencing used peripheral blood. The chain joins TRBV27 to TRBJ1-4; a weak D match, TRBD1 (5 bases). This chain's CDR3 is CASSLGGDEKLFF. Written as DNA, the CDR3 is TGTGCCAGCAGTTTGGGGGGGGATGAAAAACTGTTTTTT.